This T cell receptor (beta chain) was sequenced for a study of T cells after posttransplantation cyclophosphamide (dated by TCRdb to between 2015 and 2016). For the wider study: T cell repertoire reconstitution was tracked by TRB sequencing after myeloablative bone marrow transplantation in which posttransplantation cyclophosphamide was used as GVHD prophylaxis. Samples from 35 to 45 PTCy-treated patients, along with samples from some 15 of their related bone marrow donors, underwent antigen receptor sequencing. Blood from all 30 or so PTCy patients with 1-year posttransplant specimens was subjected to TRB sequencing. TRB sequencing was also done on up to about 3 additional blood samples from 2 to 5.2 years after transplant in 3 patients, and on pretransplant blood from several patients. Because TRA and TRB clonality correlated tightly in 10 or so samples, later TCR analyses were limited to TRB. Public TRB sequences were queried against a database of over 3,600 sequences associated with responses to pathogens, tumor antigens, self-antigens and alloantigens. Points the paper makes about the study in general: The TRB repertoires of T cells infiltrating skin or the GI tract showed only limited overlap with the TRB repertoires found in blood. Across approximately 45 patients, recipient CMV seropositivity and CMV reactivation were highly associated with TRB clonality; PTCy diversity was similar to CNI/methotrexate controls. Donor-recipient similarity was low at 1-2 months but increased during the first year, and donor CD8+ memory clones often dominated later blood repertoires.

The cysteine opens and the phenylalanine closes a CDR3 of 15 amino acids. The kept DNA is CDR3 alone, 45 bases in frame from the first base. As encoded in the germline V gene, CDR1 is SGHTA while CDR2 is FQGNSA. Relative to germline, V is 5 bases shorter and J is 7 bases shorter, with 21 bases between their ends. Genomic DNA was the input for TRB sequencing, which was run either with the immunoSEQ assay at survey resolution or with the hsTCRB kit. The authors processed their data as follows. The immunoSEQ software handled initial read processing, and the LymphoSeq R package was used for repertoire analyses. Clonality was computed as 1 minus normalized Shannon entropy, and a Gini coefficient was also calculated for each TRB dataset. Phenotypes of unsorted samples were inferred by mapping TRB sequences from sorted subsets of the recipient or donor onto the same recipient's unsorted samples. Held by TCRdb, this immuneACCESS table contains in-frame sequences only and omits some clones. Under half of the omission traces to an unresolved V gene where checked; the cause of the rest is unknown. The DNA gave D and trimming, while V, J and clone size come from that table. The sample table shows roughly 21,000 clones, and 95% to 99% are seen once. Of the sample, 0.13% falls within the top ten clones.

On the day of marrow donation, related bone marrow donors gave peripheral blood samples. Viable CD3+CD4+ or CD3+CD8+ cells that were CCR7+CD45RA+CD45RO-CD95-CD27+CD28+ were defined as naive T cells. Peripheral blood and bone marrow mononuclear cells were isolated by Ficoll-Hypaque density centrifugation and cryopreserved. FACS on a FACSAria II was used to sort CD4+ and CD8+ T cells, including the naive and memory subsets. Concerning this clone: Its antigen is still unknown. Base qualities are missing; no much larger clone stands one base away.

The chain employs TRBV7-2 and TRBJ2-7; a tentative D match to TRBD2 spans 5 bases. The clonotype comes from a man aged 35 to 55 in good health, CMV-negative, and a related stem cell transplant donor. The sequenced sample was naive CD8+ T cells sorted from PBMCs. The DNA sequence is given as TGTGCCAGCAGCCTCCTGGGAGACTCAGGAAGGGAGCAGTACTTC. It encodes CASSLLGDSGREQYF.